The source of this T cell receptor beta chain is a study of sequential checkpoint blockade in melanoma. Study overall: About 90 pretreatment tumor DNA samples were TCRβ immunosequenced. Matched biopsies came pretreatment and at week 13 for 20 to 25 patients.

The treatment was: randomized to nivolumab then ipilimumab (arm A) or the reverse (arm B). None of the patients previously received DNA-damaging chemotherapy. General study points: In arm A, pretreatment tumor clonality was associated with response.

The V end lost 2 bases, the J end lost 9 bases, and 10 bases lay between the germline ends. This CDR3 has 12 residues. Germline V gene lookup returns CDR1 MNHGY and CDR2 SAAAGT. By share of the sample, this clone is medium-sized (0.01 to 0.1%). No antigen is known for it. Profiling relied on immunoSEQ multiplex PCR, and the TCRdb table lists in-frame clones only, not all of them. The sample lists fewer than 6,000 clones; around a third were seen once. Sample: tumor tissue (inferred from file names), taken from a patient given nivolumab and ipilimumab in sequence. This TCR derives from a human donor with melanoma. This sequence joins TRBV6-8 and TRBJ1-2, with unresolved D. CDR3 region: CASSYDGVSYTF. The CDR3 DNA reads as TGTGCCAGCAGTTACGATGGGGTCAGCTACACCTTC.